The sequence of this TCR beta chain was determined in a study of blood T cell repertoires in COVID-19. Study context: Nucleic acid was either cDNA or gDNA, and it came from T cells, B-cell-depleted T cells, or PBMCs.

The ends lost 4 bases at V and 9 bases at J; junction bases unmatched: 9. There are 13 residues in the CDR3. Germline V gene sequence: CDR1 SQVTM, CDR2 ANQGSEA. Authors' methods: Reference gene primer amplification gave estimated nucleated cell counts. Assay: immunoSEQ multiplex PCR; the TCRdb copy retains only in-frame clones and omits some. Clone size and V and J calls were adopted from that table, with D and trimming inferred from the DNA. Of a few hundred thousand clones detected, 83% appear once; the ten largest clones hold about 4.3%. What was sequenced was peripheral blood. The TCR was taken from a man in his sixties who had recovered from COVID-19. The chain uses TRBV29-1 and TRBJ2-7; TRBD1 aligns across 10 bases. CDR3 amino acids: CSVGGTGVTRQYF. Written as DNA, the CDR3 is TGCAGCGTTGGTGGGACAGGGGTTACGAGGCAGTACTTC.